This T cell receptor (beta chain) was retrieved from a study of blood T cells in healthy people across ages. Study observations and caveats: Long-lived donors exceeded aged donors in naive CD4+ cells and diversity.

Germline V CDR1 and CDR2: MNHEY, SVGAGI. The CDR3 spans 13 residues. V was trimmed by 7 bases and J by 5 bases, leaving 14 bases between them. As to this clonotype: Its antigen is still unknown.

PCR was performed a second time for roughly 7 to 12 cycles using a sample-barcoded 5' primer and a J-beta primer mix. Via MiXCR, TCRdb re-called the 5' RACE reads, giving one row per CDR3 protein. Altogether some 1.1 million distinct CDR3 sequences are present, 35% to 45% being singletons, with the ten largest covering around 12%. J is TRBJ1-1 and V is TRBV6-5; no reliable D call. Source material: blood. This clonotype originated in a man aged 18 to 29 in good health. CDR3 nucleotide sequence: TGTGCCAGCACGCTAGGACGGGAAACTGAAGCTTTCTTT. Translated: CASTLGRETEAFF.